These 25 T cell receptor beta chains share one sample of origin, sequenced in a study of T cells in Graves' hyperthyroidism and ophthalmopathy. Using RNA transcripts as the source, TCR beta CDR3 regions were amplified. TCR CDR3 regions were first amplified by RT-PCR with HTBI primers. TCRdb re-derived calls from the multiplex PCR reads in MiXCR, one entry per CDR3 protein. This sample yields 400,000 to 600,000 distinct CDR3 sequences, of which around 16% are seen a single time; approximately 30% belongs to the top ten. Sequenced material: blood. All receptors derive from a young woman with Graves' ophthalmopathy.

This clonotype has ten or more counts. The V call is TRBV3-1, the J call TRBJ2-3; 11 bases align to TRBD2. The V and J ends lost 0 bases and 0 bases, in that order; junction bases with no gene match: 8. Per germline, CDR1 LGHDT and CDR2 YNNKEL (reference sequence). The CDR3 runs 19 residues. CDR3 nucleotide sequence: TGTGCCAGCAGCCAAGATGGGCTAGCGGGAGGTTTTAGCACAGATACGCAGTATTTT. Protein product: CASSQDGLAGGFSTDTQYF.

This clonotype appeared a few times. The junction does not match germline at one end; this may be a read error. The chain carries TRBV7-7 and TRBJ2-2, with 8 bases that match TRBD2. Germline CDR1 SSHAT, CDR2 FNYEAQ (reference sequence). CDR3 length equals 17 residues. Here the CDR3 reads CASSIQGAGVGTGELFF. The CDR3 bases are TGTGCTAGCAGTATCCAGGGAGCGGGAGTAGGCACCGGGGAGCTGTTTTTT.

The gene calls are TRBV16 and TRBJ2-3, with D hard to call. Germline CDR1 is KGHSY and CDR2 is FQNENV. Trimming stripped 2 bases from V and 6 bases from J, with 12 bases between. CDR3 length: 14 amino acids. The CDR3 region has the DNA TGTGCCAGCAGCCAAAGGCAGAGGCGCGATACGCAGTATTTT. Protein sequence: CASSQRQRRDTQYF.

As DNA, the CDR3 is TGTGCCTGGAGTGTAACCGATGCAACTAATGAAAAACTGTTTTTT. This translates into CAWSVTDATNEKLFF. V and J are TRBV30 and TRBJ1-4, with D unresolved. This CDR3 region has 15 residues. V was clipped by 0 bases and J by 0 bases, with 8 bases between them. Germline CDR1 GTSNPN, CDR2 SVGIG (reference sequence).

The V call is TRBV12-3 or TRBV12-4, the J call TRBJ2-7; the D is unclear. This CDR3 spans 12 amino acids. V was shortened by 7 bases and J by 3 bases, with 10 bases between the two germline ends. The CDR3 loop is CASTSALYEQYF. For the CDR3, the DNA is TGTGCCAGCACGTCAGCGCTCTACGAGCAGTACTTC.

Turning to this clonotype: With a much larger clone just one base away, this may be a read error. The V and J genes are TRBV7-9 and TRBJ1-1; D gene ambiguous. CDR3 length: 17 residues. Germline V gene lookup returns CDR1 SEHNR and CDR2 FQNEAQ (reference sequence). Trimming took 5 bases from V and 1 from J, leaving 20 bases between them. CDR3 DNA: TGTGCCAGCAGCCACTTAGAGGAGGCACCCACGAACACTGAAGCTTTCTTT. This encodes CASSHLEEAPTNTEAFF.

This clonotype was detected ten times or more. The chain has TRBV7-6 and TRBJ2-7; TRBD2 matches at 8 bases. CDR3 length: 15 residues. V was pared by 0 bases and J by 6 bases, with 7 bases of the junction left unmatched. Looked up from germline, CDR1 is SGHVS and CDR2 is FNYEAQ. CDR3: CASSLASGDTCEQYF. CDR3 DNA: TGTGCCAGCAGCTTAGCTAGCGGGGACACCTGCGAGCAGTACTTC.

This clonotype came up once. The CDR3 sequence: CASSKAVPGYNEQFF. In nucleotides, the CDR3 is TGTGCCAGTAGTAAAGCGGTTCCGGGCTACAATGAGCAGTTCTTC. The V gene is TRBV19, the J gene TRBJ2-1; D is possibly TRBD2 (5 bases). The CDR3 runs to 15 residues. The V and J ends lost 4 bases and 3 bases respectively, with 13 bases between them. Germline V gene data show CDR1 as LNHDA and CDR2 as SQIVND (reference sequence). The full variable domain, with the rest looked up from reference TRBV19 and TRBJ2-1, is DGGITQSPKYLFRKEGQNVTLSCEQNLNHDAMYWYRQDPGQGLRLIYYSQIVNDFQKGDIAEGYSVSREKKESFPLTVTSAQKNPTAFYLCASSKAVPGYNEQFFGPGTRLTVL.

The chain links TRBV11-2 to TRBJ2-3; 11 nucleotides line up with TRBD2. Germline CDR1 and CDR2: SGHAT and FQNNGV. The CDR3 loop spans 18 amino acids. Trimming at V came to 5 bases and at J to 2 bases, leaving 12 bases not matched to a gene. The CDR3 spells CASSVGGELAGVTDTQYF. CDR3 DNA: TGTGCCAGCAGCGTCGGGGGGGAACTAGCGGGAGTCACAGATACGCAGTATTTT.

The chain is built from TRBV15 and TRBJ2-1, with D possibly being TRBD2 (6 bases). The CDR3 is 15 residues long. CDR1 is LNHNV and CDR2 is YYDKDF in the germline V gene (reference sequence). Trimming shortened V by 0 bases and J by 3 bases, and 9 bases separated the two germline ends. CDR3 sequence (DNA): TGTGCCACCAGCAGAGATGGCGGGATCTACAATGAGCAGTTCTTC. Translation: CATSRDGGIYNEQFF.

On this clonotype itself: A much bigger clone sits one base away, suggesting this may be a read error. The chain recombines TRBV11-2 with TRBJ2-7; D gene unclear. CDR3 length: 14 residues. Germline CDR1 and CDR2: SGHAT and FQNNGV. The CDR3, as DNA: TGTACCAGCAGCTTAATGGACCCCGACCACGAGCAGTACTTC. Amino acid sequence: CTSSLMDPDHEQYF.

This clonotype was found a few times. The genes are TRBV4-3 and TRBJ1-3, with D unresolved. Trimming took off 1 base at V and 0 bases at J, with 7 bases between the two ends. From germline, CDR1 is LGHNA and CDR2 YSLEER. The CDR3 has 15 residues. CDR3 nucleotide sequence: TGCGCCAGCAGCCAAGGGGGAGGCTCTGGAAACACCATATATTTT. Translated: CASSQGGGSGNTIYF.

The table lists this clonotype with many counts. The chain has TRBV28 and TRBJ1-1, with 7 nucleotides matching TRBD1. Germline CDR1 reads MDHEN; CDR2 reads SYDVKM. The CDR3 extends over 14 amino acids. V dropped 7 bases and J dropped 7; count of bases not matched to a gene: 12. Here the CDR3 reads CASTLKGGEVEAFF. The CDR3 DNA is TGTGCCAGCACCCTAAAAGGGGGCGAAGTTGAAGCTTTCTTT.

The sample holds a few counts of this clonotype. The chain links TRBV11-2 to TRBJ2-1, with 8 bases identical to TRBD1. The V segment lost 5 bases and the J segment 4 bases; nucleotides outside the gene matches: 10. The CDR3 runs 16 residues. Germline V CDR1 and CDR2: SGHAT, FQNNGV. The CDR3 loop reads CASSVALGQGYNEQFF. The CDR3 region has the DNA TGTGCCAGCAGCGTAGCCCTCGGACAGGGTTACAATGAGCAGTTCTTC.

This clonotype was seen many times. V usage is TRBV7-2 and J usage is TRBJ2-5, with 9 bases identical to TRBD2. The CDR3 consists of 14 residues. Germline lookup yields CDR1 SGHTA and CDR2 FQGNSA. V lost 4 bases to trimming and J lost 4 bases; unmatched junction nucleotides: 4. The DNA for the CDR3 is TGTGCCAGCAGCTCGCCGACTAGCGGAGAGACCCAGTACTTC. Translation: CASSSPTSGETQYF.

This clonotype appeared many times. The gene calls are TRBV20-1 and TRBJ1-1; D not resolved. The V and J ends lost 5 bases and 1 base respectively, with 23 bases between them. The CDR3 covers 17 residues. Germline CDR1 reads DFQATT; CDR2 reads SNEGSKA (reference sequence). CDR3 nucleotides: TGCAGTGCTGGCCCCGGGTCCCCTACTCTTAAGAACACTGAAGCTTTCTTT. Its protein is CSAGPGSPTLKNTEAFF.

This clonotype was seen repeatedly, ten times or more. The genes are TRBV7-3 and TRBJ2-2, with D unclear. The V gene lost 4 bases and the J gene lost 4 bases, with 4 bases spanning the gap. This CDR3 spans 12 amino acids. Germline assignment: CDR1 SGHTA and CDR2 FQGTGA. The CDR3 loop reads CASSSGTGELFF. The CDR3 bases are TGTGCCAGCAGCTCGGGCACCGGGGAGCTGTTTTTT.

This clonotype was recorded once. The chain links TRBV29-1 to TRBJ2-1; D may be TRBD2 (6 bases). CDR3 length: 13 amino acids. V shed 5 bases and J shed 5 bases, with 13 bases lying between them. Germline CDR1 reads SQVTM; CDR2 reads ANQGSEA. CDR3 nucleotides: TGCAGCGTTATTCAGCGGGCGCACAATGAGCAGTTCTTC. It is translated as CSVIQRAHNEQFF.

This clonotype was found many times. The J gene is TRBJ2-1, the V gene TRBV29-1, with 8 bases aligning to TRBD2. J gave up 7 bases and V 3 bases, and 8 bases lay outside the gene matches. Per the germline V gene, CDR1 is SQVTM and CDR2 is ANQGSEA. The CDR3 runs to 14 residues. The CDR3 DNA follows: TGCAGCGTTGAGGGGCTAGCGGGTGTAAATGAGCAGTTCTTC. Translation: CSVEGLAGVNEQFF.

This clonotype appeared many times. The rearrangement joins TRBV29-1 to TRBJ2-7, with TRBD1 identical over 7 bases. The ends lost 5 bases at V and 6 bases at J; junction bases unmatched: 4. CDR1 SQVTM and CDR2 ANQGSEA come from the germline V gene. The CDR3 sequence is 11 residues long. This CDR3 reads CSVSPGGEQYF. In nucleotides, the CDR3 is TGCAGCGTTTCACCAGGGGGCGAGCAGTACTTC.

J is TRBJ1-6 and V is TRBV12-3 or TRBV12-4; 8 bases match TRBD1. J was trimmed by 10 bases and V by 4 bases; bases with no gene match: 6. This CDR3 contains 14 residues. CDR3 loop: CASSWTGLDSPLHF. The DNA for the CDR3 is TGTGCCAGCAGTTGGACAGGGCTGGACTCACCCCTCCACTTT.

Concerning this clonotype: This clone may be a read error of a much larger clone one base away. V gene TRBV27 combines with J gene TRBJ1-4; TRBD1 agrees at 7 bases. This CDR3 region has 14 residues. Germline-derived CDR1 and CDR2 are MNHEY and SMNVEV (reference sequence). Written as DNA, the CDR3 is TGTGCCAGCAGTCTGACAGGGTTTAATGAAGAACTGTTTTTT. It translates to CASSLTGFNEELFF.

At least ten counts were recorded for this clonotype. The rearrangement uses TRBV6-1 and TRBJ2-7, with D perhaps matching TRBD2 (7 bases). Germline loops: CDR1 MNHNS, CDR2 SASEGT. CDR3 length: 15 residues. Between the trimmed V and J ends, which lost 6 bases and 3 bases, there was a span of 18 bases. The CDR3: CASSPLGGGGYEQYF. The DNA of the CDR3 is TGTGCCAGCAGCCCCCTAGGGGGAGGGGGCTACGAGCAGTACTTC.

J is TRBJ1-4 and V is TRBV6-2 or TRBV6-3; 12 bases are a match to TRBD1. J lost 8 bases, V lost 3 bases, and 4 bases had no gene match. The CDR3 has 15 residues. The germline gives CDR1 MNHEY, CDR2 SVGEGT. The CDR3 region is CASSYGTGGSEKLFF. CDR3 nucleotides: TGTGCCAGCAGTTATGGGACAGGGGGCTCGGAAAAACTGTTTTTT.

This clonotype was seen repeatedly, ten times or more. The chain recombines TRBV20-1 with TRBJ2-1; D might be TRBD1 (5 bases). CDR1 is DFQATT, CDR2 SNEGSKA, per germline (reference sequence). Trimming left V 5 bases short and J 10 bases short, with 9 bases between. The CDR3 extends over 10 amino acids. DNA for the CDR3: TGCAGTGCTCACCGACAGGAGCAGTTCTTC. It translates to CSAHRQEQFF.